These T cell receptor beta chains were read from a single sample in a study of cytomegalovirus exposure and HLA in healthy donors. Generated by immunoSEQ multiplex PCR, the TCRdb table keeps only in-frame clones and is missing some. The data show 180,000 or so clones, with approximately 72% seen just once and 2% to 2.5% held by the top ten. Sequences were obtained from PBMCs. The receptors were gathered from a human donor in good health. Each CDR3 is given with its conserved first and last residue. D genes are given only for firm matches. Size is stated for part of the rows, as once, few or many counts, or as a class when the clone is expanded.

abundance,j_gene,d_gene,v_gene,CDR3aa,CDR3nt
NA,TRBJ2-3,NA,TRBV10-1,CASSYADSDTQYF,TGCGCCAGCAGTTACGCCGACTCAGATACGCAGTATTTT
NA,TRBJ1-1,TRBD1,TRBV11-1,CASSETGFCSAFF,TGTGCCAGCAGCGAGACAGGGTTTTGCTCAGCTTTCTTT
once,TRBJ1-5,NA,TRBV5-5,CASSFDRNQPQHF,TGTGCCAGCAGCTTCGACAGGAATCAGCCCCAGCATTTT
NA,TRBJ2-5,TRBD1,TRBV6-5,CASSYRDRTSRETQYF,TGTGCCAGCAGTTACCGGGACAGAACCTCCCGAGAGACCCAGTACTTC
NA,TRBJ1-1,NA,TRBV5-5,CASSLAAGLISEAFF,TGTGCCAGCAGCTTGGCGGCGGGGTTAATCTCTGAAGCTTTCTTT
NA,TRBJ1-6,NA,TRBV7-2,CASSPWGGGGNSPLHF,TGTGCCAGCAGCCCGTGGGGGGGCGGGGGTAATTCACCCCTCCACTTT
NA,TRBJ2-6,TRBD1,TRBV5-1,CASSSTGANSGANVLTF,TGCGCCAGCAGCTCAACAGGGGCAAACTCTGGGGCCAACGTCCTGACTTTC
NA,TRBJ1-6,TRBD1,TRBV13,CASSFQGENSPLHF,TGTGCCAGCAGCTTCCAGGGGGAAAATTCACCCCTCCACTTT
NA,TRBJ1-1,NA,TRBV7-3,CASVREMNTEAFF,TGTGCCAGCGTCCGGGAAATGAACACTGAAGCTTTCTTT
NA,TRBJ1-4,NA,TRBV9,CASSPRGGEKLFF,TGTGCCAGCAGCCCACGCGGGGGGGAAAAACTGTTTTTT
NA,TRBJ1-2,NA,TRBV13,CASSLGRRGGGYTF,TGTGCCAGCAGCTTAGGCCGCAGGGGCGGGGGCTACACCTTC
NA,TRBJ1-2,TRBD1,TRBV5-1,CASSLWTGGTYGYTF,TGCGCCAGCAGCTTATGGACAGGGGGAACCTATGGCTACACCTTC
NA,TRBJ2-7,TRBD2,TRBV7-9,CASSSGAGGEQYF,TGTGCCAGCAGCAGCGGGGCAGGAGGGGAGCAGTACTTC
few,TRBJ2-2,NA,TRBV2,CASSDLAVAGELFF,TGTGCCAGCAGTGATTTGGCTGTGGCCGGGGAGCTGTTTTTT
NA,TRBJ1-3,NA,TRBV7-3,CASSLTAGAGGNTIYF,TGTGCCAGCAGCTTAACGGCGGGGGCAGGAGGAAACACCATATATTTT
NA,TRBJ2-5,TRBD1,TRBV6-6,CASSYPGQGAKETQYF,TGTGCCAGCAGTTACCCGGGGCAGGGGGCGAAGGAGACCCAGTACTTC
NA,TRBJ2-7,NA,TRBV19,CASSNPSTANSYEQYF,TGTGCCAGTAGTAACCCCTCGACAGCGAACTCCTACGAGCAGTACTTC
NA,TRBJ2-7,TRBD1,TRBV10-3,CAISVDRVEYEQYF,TGTGCCATCAGTGTAGACAGGGTCGAATACGAGCAGTACTTC
NA,TRBJ1-4,NA,TRBV29-1,CSVGGAAEKLFF,TGCAGCGTTGGAGGAGCTGCCGAAAAACTGTTTTTT
NA,TRBJ1-5,NA,TRBV6-5,CASSPDIGGNQPQHF,TGTGCCAGCAGTCCCGACATAGGGGGCAATCAGCCCCAGCATTTT
few,TRBJ2-4,NA,TRBV2,CASSQWGGALKDEYF,TGTGCCAGCAGCCAATGGGGGGGGGCCCTCAAGGACGAATACTTC
few,TRBJ2-7,NA,TRBV5-4,CASSLQGGLYYEQYF,TGTGCCAGCAGCTTGCAGGGCGGATTGTACTACGAGCAGTACTTC
NA,TRBJ1-5,TRBD1,TRBV19,CATQQGMRPQHF,TGTGCCACTCAACAGGGGATGCGGCCCCAGCATTTT
NA,TRBJ2-7,NA,TRBV15,CATSSRSGFYEQYF,TGTGCCACCAGCAGCCGGTCGGGGTTCTACGAGCAGTACTTC
NA,TRBJ1-4,TRBD1,TRBV19,CASSTGYRGPNEKLFF,TGTGCCAGTAGTACCGGATACAGGGGCCCTAATGAAAAACTGTTTTTT
NA,TRBJ1-4,NA,TRBV9,CASSLTWGVSEKLFF,TGTGCCAGCAGCCTCACCTGGGGGGTTAGCGAAAAACTGTTTTTT
NA,TRBJ2-7,NA,TRBV9,CASSLRGDNSPYEQYF,TGTGCCAGCAGCCTTCGTGGGGACAATTCCCCCTACGAGCAGTACTTC
NA,TRBJ2-5,NA,TRBV7-7,CASTKRALPQETQYF,TGTGCTAGCACCAAGCGGGCTCTGCCCCAAGAGACCCAGTACTTC
NA,TRBJ2-3,NA,TRBV11-2,CASSFTSIRRGTQYF,TGTGCCAGCAGCTTTACTTCAATCCGAAGGGGTACGCAGTATTTT
NA,TRBJ1-3,TRBD1,TRBV4-2,CASSYWTGAAGNTIYF,TGTGCCAGCAGCTACTGGACAGGGGCGGCTGGAAACACCATATATTTT
NA,TRBJ2-2,TRBD2,TRBV6-4,CASSESAGGRGTGELFF,TGTGCCAGCAGTGAATCAGCGGGGGGTCGAGGCACCGGGGAGCTGTTTTTT
NA,TRBJ1-4,TRBD1,TRBV18,CASSPTGTGGNEKLFF,TGTGCCAGCTCACCGACGGGGACAGGGGGGAATGAAAAACTGTTTTTT
once,TRBJ2-7,TRBD2,TRBV6-6,CASRTPGGGPYEQYF,TGTGCCAGCAGGACCCCGGGCGGGGGGCCTTACGAGCAGTACTTC
NA,TRBJ2-7,TRBD2,TRBV19,CASMGGDSYEQYF,TGTGCCAGTATGGGGGGGGACTCCTACGAGCAGTACTTC
NA,TRBJ1-2,TRBD1,TRBV27,CASSSGQGVDYGYTF,TGTGCCAGCAGTTCGGGACAGGGGGTTGACTATGGCTACACCTTC
NA,TRBJ1-2,NA,TRBV6-5,CASSRGPANYGYTF,TGTGCCAGCAGCCGGGGTCCGGCTAACTATGGCTACACCTTC
NA,TRBJ2-5,NA,TRBV5-1,CASSPGAGFQETQYF,TGCGCCAGCAGCCCTGGGGCAGGGTTTCAAGAGACCCAGTACTTC
NA,TRBJ1-2,NA,TRBV29-1,CSVTRPSNYGYTF,TGCAGCGTAACGCGCCCGTCTAACTATGGCTACACCTTC
NA,TRBJ2-7,TRBD1,TRBV7-9,CACGQGDYEQYF,TGTGCCTGCGGACAGGGGGACTACGAGCAGTACTTC
NA,TRBJ2-3,NA,TRBV13,CASSLAREGADTQYF,TGTGCCAGCAGCTTAGCCAGGGAGGGGGCAGATACGCAGTATTTT
NA,TRBJ1-1,NA,TRBV5-8,CASSVRDTGGEAFF,TGTGCCAGCAGCGTCCGGGACACGGGAGGTGAAGCTTTCTTT